This TCR beta chain came from a study of molecular identifiers for immune sequencing clone quantification. The CDR3 contains 16 residues. Trimming shortened V by 1 base and J by 4 bases, and 15 bases separated the two germline ends. The germline V gene has CDR1 SGHAT and CDR2 FQNNGV. The CD8+CD4-CCR7+CD45RA+ phenotype defined the sorted naive CD8 T cells. TCRdb reprocessed the PCR reads with MiXCR, giving one entry per CDR3 protein. Here the sample spans around 470,000 distinct CDR3 sequences, under 30% being singletons. This clonotype was counted many times. The TCR was taken from a human donor in good health. Some libraries in this study had Jurkat cell RNA spiked in. Sequencing was carried out using naive CD8+ T cells from blood, with Jurkat cell RNA spiked in. Indicated subset: FACS-sorted CD8+CD4-CCR7+CD45RA+ naive T cells. The chain couples TRBV11-2 to TRBJ2-3; D not certain. The CDR3 region has the DNA TGTGCCAGCAGCTTAGTTAGCCCGAACTGGGCAGATACGCAGTATTTT. It translates to CASSLVSPNWADTQYF.